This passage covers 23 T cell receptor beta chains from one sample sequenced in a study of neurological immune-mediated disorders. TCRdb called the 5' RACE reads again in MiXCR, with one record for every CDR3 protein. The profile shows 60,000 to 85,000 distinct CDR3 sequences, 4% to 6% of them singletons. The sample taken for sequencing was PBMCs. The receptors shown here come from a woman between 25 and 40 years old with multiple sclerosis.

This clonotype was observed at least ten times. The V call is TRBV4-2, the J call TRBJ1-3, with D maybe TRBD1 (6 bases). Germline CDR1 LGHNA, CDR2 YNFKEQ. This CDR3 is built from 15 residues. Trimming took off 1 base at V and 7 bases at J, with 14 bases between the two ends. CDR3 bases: TGTGCCAGCAGCCAAGCTGGGACATCGGGGAACACCATATATTTT. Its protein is CASSQAGTSGNTIYF.

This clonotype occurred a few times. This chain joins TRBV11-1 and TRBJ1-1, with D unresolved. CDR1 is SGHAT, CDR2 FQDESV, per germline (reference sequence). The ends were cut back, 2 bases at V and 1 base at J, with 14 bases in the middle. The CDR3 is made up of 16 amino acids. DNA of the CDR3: TGTGCCAGCAGCTTAAATTCCGGGTTCGGGAACACTGAAGCTTTCTTT. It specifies CASSLNSGFGNTEAFF.

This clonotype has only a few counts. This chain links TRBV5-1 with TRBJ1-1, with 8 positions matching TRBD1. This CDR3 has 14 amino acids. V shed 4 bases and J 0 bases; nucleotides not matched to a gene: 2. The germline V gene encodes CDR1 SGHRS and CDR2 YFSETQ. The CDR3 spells CASSTQGVNTEAFF. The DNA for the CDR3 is TGCGCCAGCAGCACACAGGGGGTGAACACTGAAGCTTTCTTT. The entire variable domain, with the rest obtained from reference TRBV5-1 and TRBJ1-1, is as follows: KAGVTQTPRYLIKTRGQQVTLSCSPISGHRSVSWYQQTPGQGLQFLFEYFSETQRNKGNFPGRFSGRQFSNSRSEMNVSTLELGDSALYLCASSTQGVNTEAFFGQGTRLTVV.

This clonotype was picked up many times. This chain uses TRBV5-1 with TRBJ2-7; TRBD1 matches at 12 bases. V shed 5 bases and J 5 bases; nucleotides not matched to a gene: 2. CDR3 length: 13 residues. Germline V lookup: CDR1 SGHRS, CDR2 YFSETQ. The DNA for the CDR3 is TGCGCCAGCAGTAGGGACAGGGGGCACGAGCAGTACTTC. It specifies CASSRDRGHEQYF.

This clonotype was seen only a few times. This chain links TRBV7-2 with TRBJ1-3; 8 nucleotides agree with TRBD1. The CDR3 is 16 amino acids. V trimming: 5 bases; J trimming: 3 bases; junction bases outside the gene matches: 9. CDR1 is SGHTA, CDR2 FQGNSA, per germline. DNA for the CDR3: TGTGCCAGCAGCCACCGGACAGGGCCAGGTGGAAACACCATATATTTT. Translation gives CASSHRTGPGGNTIYF.

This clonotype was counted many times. In DNA form, the CDR3 reads TGTGCCGGACTGACTAGGGGGACGGAGACCCAGTACTTC. This gives the protein CAGLTRGTETQYF. The V gene is TRBV6-1, the J gene TRBJ2-5, with D perhaps matching TRBD1 or TRBD2 (6 bases each). Germline V gene data show CDR1 as MNHNS and CDR2 as SASEGT. This CDR3 has 13 amino acids. Trimming left V 11 bases short and J 5 bases short, with 18 bases between.

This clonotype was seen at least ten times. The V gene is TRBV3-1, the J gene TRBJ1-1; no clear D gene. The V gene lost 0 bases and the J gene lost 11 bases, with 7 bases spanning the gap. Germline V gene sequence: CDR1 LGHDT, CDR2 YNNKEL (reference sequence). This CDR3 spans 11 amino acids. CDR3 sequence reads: CASSQDGRAFF. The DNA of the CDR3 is TGTGCCAGCAGCCAAGACGGCAGGGCTTTCTTT.

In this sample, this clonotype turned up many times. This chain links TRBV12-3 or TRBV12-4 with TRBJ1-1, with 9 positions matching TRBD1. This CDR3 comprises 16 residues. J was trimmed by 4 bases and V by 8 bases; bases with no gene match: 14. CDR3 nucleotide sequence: TGTGCCAGCGGACTAATGACAGGGGGGTCGGGCACTGAAGCTTTCTTT. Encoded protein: CASGLMTGGSGTEAFF.

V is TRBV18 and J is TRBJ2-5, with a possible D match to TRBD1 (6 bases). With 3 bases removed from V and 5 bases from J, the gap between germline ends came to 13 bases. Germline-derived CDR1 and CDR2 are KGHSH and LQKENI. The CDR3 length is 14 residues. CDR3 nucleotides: TGTGCCAGCTCACCCGAACAGGGTTGGGAGACCCAGTACTTC. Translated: CASSPEQGWETQYF.

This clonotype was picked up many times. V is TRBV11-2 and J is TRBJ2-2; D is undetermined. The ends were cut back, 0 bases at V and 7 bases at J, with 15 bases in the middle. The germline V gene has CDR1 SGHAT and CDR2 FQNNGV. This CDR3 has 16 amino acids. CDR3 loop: CASSLDFRIRNGELFF. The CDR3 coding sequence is TGTGCCAGCAGCTTAGATTTTAGGATAAGGAACGGGGAGCTGTTTTTT. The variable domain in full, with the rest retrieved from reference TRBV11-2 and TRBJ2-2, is EAGVAQSPRYKIIEKRQSVAFWCNPISGHATLYWYQQILGQGPKLLIQFQNNGVVDDSQLPKDRFSAERLKGVDSTLKIQPAKLEDSAVYLCASSLDFRIRNGELFFGEGSRLTVL.

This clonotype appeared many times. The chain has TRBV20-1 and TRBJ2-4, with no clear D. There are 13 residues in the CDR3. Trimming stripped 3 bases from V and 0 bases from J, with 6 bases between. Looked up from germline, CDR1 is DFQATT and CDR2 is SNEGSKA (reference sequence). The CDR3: CSASSLAKNIQYF. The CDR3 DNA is TGCAGTGCTAGTAGTCTAGCCAAAAACATTCAGTACTTC.

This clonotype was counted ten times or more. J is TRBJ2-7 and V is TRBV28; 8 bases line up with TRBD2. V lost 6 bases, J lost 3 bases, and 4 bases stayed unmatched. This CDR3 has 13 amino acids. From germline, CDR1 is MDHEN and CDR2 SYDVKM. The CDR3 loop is CASRSGGRYEQYF. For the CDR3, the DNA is TGTGCCAGCAGAAGCGGGGGTCGCTACGAGCAGTACTTC.

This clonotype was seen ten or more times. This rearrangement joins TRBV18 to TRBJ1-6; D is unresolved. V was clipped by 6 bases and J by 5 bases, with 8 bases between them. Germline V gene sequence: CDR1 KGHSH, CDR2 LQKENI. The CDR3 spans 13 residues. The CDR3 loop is CASSPGNNSPLHF. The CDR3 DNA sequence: TGTGCCAGCTCCCCGGGCAATAATTCACCCCTCCACTTT.

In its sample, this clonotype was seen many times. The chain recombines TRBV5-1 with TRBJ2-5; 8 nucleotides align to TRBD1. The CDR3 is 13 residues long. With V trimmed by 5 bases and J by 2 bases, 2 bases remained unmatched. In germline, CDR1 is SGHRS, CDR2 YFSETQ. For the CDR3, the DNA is TGCGCCAGCAGTAGGGACAGGCAAGAGACCCAGTACTTC. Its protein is CASSRDRQETQYF.

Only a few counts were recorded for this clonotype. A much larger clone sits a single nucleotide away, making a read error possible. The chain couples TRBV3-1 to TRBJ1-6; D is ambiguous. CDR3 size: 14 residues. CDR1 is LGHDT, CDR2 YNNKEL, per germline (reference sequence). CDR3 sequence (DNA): TGTGCCAGCAGCCAGGACGTTGATAATTCACACCTCCACTTT. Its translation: CASSQDVDNSHLHF.

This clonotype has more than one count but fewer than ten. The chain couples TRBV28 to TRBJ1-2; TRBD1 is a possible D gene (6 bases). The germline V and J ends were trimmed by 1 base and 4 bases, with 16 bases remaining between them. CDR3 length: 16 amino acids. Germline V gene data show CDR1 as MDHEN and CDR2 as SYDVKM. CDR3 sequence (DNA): TGTGCCAGCAGTTTATTTTCGCCCGGGACACCCTATGGCTACACCTTC. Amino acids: CASSLFSPGTPYGYTF.

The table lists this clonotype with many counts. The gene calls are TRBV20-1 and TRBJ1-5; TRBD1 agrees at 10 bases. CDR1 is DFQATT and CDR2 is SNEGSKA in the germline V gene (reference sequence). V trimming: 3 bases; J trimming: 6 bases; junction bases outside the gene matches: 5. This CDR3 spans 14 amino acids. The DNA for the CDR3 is TGCAGTGCTAGTTGGGACAGGGGAGGTCAGCCCCAGCATTTT. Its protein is CSASWDRGGQPQHF.

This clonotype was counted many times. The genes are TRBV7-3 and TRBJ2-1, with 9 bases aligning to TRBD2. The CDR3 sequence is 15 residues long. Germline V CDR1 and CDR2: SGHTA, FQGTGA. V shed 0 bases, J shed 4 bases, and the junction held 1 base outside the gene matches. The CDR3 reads CASSLTAGGYNEQFF. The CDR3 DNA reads TGTGCCAGCAGCTTAACGGCGGGGGGGTACAATGAGCAGTTCTTC.

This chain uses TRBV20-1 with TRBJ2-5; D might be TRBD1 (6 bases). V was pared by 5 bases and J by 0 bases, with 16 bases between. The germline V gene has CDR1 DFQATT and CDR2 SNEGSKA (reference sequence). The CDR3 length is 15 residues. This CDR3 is CSAAPRTGNQETQYF. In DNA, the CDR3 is TGCAGTGCTGCCCCCCGTACAGGGAACCAAGAGACCCAGTACTTC.

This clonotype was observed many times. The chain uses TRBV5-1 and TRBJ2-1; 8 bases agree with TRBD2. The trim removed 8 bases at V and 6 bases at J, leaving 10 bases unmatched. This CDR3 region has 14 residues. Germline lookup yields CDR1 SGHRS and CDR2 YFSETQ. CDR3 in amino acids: CARVLQGLGNEQFF. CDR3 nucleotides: TGCGCCAGAGTTCTGCAGGGACTAGGCAATGAGCAGTTCTTC.

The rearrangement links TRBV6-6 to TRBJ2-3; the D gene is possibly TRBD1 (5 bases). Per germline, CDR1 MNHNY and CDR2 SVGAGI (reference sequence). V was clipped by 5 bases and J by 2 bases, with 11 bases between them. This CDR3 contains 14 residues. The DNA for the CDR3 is TGTGCCAGCAGTCTCCCGACAGACACAGATACGCAGTATTTT. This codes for CASSLPTDTDTQYF.

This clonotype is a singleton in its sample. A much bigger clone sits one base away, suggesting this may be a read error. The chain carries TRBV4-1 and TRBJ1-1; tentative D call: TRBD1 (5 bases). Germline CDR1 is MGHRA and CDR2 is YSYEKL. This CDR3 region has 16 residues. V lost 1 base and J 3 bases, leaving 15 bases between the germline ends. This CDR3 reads CASSQARGTVDTEAFF. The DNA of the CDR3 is TGCGCCAGCAGCCAAGCTCGTGGGACGGTTGACACTGAAGCTTTCTTT.

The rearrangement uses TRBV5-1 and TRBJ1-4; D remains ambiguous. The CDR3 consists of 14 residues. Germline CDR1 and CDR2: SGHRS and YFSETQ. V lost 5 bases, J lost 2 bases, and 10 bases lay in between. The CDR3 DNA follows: TGCGCCAGCAGGGAAGCTCCGACTAATGAAAAACTGTTTTTT. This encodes CASREAPTNEKLFF.